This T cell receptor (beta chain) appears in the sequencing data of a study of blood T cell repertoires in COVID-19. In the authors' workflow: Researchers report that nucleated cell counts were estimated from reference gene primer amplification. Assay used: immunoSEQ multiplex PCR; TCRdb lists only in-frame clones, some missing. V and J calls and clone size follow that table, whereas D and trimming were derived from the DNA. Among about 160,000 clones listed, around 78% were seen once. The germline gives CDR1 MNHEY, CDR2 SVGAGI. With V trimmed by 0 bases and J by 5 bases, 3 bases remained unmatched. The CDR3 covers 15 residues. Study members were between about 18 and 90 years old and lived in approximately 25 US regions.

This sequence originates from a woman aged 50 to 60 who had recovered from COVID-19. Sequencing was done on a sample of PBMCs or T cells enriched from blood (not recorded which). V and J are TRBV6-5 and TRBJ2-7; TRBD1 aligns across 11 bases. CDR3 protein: CASSYSDRGLNEQYV. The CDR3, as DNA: TGTGCCAGCAGTTACTCGGACAGGGGGCTTAACGAGCAGTACGTC.